What follows is one TCR beta chain and its context. The data originate from a study of blood T cell repertoires in COVID-19. Repertoires were generated with immunoSEQ multiplex PCR, while TCRdb's copy carries only in-frame clones and drops some. Here the sample spans around 69,000 clones, 85% being singletons. Input material: peripheral blood. The TCR originated in a man aged 45-65 years with acute or convalescent COVID-19.

This chain's CDR3 is CASSSAGEGTQYF. CDR3 nucleotides: TGTGCCAGCAGTTCAGCGGGGGAAGGGACCCAGTACTTC. The chain joins TRBV2 to TRBJ2-5, with TRBD2 matching over 8 bases. V shed 5 bases, J shed 7 bases, and the junction held 6 bases outside the gene matches. The CDR3 is 13 amino acids. The V gene's germline CDR1 is SNHLY and CDR2 FYNNEI. Full variable domain (remainder filled in from reference TRBV2 and TRBJ2-5): EPEVTQTPSHQVTQMGQEVILRCVPISNHLYFYWYRQILGQKVEFLVSFYNNEISEKSEIFDDQFSVERPDGSNFTLKIRSTKLEDSAMYFCASSSAGEGTQYFGPGTRLLVL.